The 5 T cell receptor beta chains given below trace back to one sample, sequenced in a study of regulatory T cells in long-lasting Graves disease. The authors built TCR beta libraries using iRepertoire HTBI primers and Arm-PCR of CDR3 regions. TCRdb passed the multiplex PCR reads through MiXCR, listing each CDR3 protein once. The repertoire includes over 450,000 distinct CDR3 sequences, under 25% of them detected once, and around 7% sits in the top ten. Time point given: persistent/refractory GD, antithyroid drugs over 5 years with positive TRAb. PBMC RNA was the source of the TCR library. Sample: peripheral blood mononuclear cells (PBMCs), taken when the disease was refractory, from a patient treated with antithyroid drugs. These receptors were taken from a female donor with Graves disease.

This clonotype appeared many times. An end of the junction differs from the germline gene, which may be a read error. The rearrangement joins TRBV30 to TRBJ1-1; no reliable D call. The CDR3 runs 12 residues. Germline assignment: CDR1 GTSNPN and CDR2 SVGIG (reference sequence). The CDR3 protein is CARSRRNTEAFF. For the CDR3, the DNA is TGTGCCCGGAGTCGCAGGAACACTGAAGCTTTCTTT.

The rearrangement uses TRBV15 and TRBJ1-5; D remains ambiguous. The CDR3 totals 14 residues. Looked up from germline, CDR1 is LNHNV and CDR2 is YYDKDF (reference sequence). V lost 0 bases and J lost 3, with 6 bases in between. The CDR3 sequence: CATSRERDNQPQHF. The DNA of the CDR3 is TGTGCCACCAGCAGAGAAAGGGACAATCAGCCCCAGCATTTT.

Ten or more counts support this clonotype. This chain links TRBV27 with TRBJ2-2, with D possibly being TRBD1 (6 bases). In germline, CDR1 is MNHEY, CDR2 SMNVEV (reference sequence). V shed 9 bases and J shed 5 bases, with 28 bases lying between them. This CDR3 contains 18 residues. DNA for the CDR3: TGTGCCAGTCCGGAACAGGGCTCCAATTGGTCAAGAACCGGGGAGCTGTTTTTT. Translation: CASPEQGSNWSRTGELFF.

The chain employs TRBV20-1 and TRBJ2-1; D is possibly TRBD1 or TRBD2 (6 bases each). Trimming pared 1 base from V and 0 bases from J, leaving 16 bases between. The germline V gene encodes CDR1 DFQATT and CDR2 SNEGSKA (reference sequence). The CDR3 runs 17 residues. CDR3 bases: TGCAGTGCTAGAGGGGATGGCAAGGGGGGCTCCTACAATGAGCAGTTCTTC. Its protein is CSARGDGKGGSYNEQFF.

This clonotype was detected ten times or more. The chain combines TRBV28 with TRBJ1-4, with D perhaps TRBD1 (6 bases). The CDR3 runs to 14 residues. Trimming removed 5 bases from V and 8 bases from J, with 15 bases in between. Germline-derived CDR1 and CDR2 are MDHEN and SYDVKM. CDR3: CASSPPDSWEKLFF. CDR3 in DNA: TGTGCCAGCAGTCCACCGGACAGTTGGGAAAAACTGTTTTTT.